The T cell receptor (beta chain) under discussion was sequenced for a study of CD8+ T cells in alopecia areata. Investigators isolated RNA and reverse transcribed it into cDNA to act as the sequencing template. The table came from immunoSEQ multiplex PCR; TCRdb's copy has only in-frame clones and leaves some out. The sample has 130,000 or so clones; over 60% are singletons. CDR1 is SGHRS, CDR2 YFSETQ, per germline. Between the trimmed V and J ends, which lost 0 bases and 6 bases, there was a span of 9 bases. The CDR3 has 13 residues. Treatment meaning: oral pan-JAK inhibitor, 5-10 mg twice daily. The material sequenced was CD4+ T cells sorted from blood, taken at week 4, from a patient treated with tofacitinib. This clonotype was obtained from a human donor with alopecia areata. V gene TRBV5-1 combines with J gene TRBJ1-1, with a weak D call TRBD1 (5 bases). CDR3 in DNA: TGCGCCAGCAGCTTGGCGGGGCCCTCTGAAGCTTTCTTT. It codes for CASSLAGPSEAFF.